This T cell receptor (beta chain) stems from a study of blood T cell repertoires in COVID-19. TCRdb keeps only in-frame clones here, not all; method: immunoSEQ multiplex PCR. This sample has about 230,000 clones, with about nine tenths found just once. V was cut by 4 bases and J by 5 bases, with 18 bases left in between. CDR1 is SGHRS, CDR2 YFSETQ, per germline. The CDR3 extends over 15 amino acids. Sequencing used peripheral blood. The sequence was collected from an older woman with acute or convalescent COVID-19. This chain links TRBV5-1 with TRBJ2-5; possible D gene TRBD2, 5 bases. The CDR3 here is CASSQEGWRGETQYF. CDR3 sequence (DNA): TGCGCCAGCAGCCAAGAGGGCTGGCGTGGGGAGACCCAGTACTTC.